Below, one T cell receptor (beta chain) is given with its context. Assay: immunoSEQ multiplex PCR; the TCRdb copy retains only in-frame clones and omits some. The table shows approximately 210,000 clones, with about nine tenths occurring only once. Germline V gives CDR1 LGHDT, CDR2 YNNKEL (reference sequence). This CDR3 contains 16 residues. V lost 1 base, J lost 0 bases, and 12 bases lay in between. These data are taken from a study of blood T cell repertoires in COVID-19. Study overall: Acute-phase and convalescent COVID-19 samples originated in the United States, Italy and Spain.

This sequence originates from a man aged 65-85 years with acute or convalescent COVID-19. The rearrangement uses TRBV3-1 (or the pseudogene TRBV3-2) and TRBJ1-1; D remains unclear. Sequencing input: peripheral blood. The CDR3 here is CASSQVVARMNTEAFF. The CDR3 coding sequence is TGTGCCAGCAGCCAAGTTGTTGCCAGAATGAACACTGAAGCTTTCTTT.